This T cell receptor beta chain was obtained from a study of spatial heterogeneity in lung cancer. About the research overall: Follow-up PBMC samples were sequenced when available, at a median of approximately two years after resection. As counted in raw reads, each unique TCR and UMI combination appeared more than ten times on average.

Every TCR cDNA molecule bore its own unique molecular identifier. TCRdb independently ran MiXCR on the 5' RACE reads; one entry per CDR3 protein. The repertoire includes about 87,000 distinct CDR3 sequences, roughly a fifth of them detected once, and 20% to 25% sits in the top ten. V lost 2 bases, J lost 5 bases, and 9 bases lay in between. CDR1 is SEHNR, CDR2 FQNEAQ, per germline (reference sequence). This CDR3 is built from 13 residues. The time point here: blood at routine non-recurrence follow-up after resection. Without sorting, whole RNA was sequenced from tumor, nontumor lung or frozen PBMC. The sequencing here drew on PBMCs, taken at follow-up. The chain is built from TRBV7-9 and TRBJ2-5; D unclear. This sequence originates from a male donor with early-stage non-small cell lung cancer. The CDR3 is CASSLSQQETQYF. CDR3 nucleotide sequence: TGTGCCAGCAGCTTATCCCAGCAGGAGACCCAGTACTTC. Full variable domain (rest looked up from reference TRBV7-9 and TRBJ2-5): DTGVSQNPRHKITKRGQNVTFRCDPISEHNRLYWYRQTLGQGPEFLTYFQNEAQLEKSRLLSDRFSAERPKGSFSTLEIQRTEQGDSAMYLCASSLSQQETQYFGPGTRLLVL.